This T cell receptor (beta chain) was captured in a study of OX40 agonist ivuxolimab in advanced cancers. The study's findings and limits: The CD4+ and CD8+ T cells in the blood had expanded clonally by week 6 at 0.1 to 3.0 mg/kg.

V was shortened by 6 bases and J by 4 bases, with 19 bases between the two germline ends. The CDR3 contains 15 residues. Germline assignment: CDR1 SGHRS and CDR2 YFSETQ. Patients who had autoimmune disease history or got systemic immunosuppression were left out. Here immunoSEQ multiplex PCR was the method, and the copy in TCRdb shows in-frame clones only, minus some. The table has 70,000 to 75,000 clones, around 88% seen once; the top ten hold less than 3%. For this clone: Its specificity is unknown.

The receptor's source is an adult with an advanced solid tumor such as melanoma, head and neck, liver or kidney cancer. This specimen consisted of CD4+ or CD8+ T cells sorted from blood, obtained in a trial of the OX40 agonist ivuxolimab. This chain connects TRBV5-1 to TRBJ1-2; D perhaps matches TRBD1 (6 bases). CDR3 DNA sequence: TGCGCCAGCACCATCACGGACAGCACCGTCTATGGCTACACCTTC. Protein: CASTITDSTVYGYTF.